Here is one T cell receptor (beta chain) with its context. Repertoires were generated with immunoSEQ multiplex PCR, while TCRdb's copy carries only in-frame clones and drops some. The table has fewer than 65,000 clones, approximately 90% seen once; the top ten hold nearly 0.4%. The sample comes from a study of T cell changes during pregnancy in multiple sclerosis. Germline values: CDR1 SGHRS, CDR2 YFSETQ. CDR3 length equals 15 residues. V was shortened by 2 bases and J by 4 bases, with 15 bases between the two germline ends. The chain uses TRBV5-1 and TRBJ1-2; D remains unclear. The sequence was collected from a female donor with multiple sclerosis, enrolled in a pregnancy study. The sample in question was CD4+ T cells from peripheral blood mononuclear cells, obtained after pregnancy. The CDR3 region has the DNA TGCGCCAGCAGCTTAGGAGGGAGCTTCGGCTATGGCTACACCTTC. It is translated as CASSLGGSFGYGYTF.